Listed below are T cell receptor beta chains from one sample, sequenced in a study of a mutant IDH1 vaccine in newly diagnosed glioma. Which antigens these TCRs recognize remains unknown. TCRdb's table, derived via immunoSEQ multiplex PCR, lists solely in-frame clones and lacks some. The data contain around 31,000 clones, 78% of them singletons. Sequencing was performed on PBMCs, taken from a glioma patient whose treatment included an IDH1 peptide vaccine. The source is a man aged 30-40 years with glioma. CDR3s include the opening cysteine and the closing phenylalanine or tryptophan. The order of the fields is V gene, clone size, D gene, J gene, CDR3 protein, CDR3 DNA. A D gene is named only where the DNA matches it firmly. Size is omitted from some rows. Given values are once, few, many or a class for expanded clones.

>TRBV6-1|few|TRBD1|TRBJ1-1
CASSENQGEGTEAFF
TGTGCCAGCAGTGAAAACCAGGGGGAAGGCACTGAAGCTTTCTTT
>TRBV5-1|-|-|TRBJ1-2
CASSSTVYGYTF
TGCGCCAGCAGCTCCACTGTCTATGGCTACACCTTC
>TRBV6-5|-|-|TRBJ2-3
CASSLGGTQYF
TGTGCCAGCAGTCTCGGGGGTACGCAGTATTTT
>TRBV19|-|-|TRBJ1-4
CASSIEGEYEKLFF
TGTGCCAGTAGTATAGAGGGAGAGTATGAAAAACTGTTTTTT
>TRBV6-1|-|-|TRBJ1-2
CATLWGGNYGYTF
TGTGCCACCCTATGGGGGGGGAACTATGGCTACACCTTC
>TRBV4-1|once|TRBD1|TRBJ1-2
CASSPWTGYGYTF
TGCGCCAGCAGCCCTTGGACAGGGTATGGCTACACCTTC
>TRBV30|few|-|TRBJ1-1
CAWSYRGEKNTEAFF
TGTGCCTGGAGTTATAGAGGGGAGAAGAACACTGAAGCTTTCTTT
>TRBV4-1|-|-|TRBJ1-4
CASSQDPGPFNEKLFF
TGCGCCAGCAGCCAAGATCCAGGACCCTTTAATGAAAAACTGTTTTTT
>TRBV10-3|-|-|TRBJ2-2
CAISSWDTWGELFF
TGTGCCATCAGTAGTTGGGACACCTGGGGGGAGCTGTTTTTT
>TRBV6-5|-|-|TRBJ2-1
CASSYSETGGNEQFF
TGTGCCAGCAGTTACTCGGAAACGGGTGGGAATGAGCAGTTCTTC
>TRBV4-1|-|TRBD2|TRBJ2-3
CASSHGSGATDTQYF
TGCGCCAGCAGCCACGGTAGCGGGGCAACAGATACGCAGTATTTT
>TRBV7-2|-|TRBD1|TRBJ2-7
CASSLRTGGDYEQYF
TGTGCCAGCAGCTTGAGGACAGGGGGAGACTACGAGCAGTACTTC
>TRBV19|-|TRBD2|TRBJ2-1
CASSPTSGGTNYNEQFF
TGTGCCAGTTCACCGACTAGCGGGGGGACCAATTACAATGAGCAGTTCTTC
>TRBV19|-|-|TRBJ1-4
CASSIRSLNEKLFF
TGTGCCAGTAGTATAAGAAGCCTTAATGAAAAACTGTTTTTT
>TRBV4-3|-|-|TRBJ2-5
CASSQDLFRPETQYF
TGCGCCAGCAGCCAAGACCTCTTCAGGCCGGAGACCCAGTACTTC
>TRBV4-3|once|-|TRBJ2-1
CASSQVGADEQFF
TGCGCCAGCAGCCAAGTTGGGGCGGATGAGCAGTTCTTC
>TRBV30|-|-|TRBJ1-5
CAWSPGGTYLNQPQHF
TGTGCCTGGAGTCCTGGTGGCACTTACCTCAATCAGCCCCAGCATTTT
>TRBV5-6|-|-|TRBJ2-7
CASSLNGAVSSYEQYF
TGTGCCAGCAGCTTGAATGGAGCGGTGTCCTCCTACGAGCAGTACTTC
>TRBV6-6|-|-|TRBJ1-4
CASAREEKLFF
TGTGCCAGCGCCAGGGAGGAAAAACTGTTTTTT
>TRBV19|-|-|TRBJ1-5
CASSQQEGNQPQHF
TGTGCCAGTAGTCAACAAGAAGGCAATCAGCCCCAGCATTTT
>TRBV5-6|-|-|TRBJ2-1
CASSLAGSYNEQFF
TGTGCCAGCAGCTTAGCGGGCTCCTACAATGAGCAGTTCTTC
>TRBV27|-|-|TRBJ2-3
CASSFSAISTDTQYF
TGTGCCAGCAGTTTCTCCGCGATTAGCACAGATACGCAGTATTTT
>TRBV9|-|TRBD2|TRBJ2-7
CASSIGTSGRYEQYF
TGTGCCAGCAGCATTGGGACTAGCGGGCGGTACGAGCAGTACTTC
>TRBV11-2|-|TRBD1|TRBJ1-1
CASSLFGQGNTEAFF
TGTGCCAGCAGCTTATTCGGACAGGGGAACACTGAAGCTTTCTTT
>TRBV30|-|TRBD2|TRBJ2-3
CAWSVRGELDTQYF
TGTGCCTGGAGTGTACGGGGGGAATTAGATACGCAGTATTTT
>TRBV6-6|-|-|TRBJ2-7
CASSQTALEQYF
TGTGCCAGCAGCCAGACAGCCCTCGAGCAGTACTTC